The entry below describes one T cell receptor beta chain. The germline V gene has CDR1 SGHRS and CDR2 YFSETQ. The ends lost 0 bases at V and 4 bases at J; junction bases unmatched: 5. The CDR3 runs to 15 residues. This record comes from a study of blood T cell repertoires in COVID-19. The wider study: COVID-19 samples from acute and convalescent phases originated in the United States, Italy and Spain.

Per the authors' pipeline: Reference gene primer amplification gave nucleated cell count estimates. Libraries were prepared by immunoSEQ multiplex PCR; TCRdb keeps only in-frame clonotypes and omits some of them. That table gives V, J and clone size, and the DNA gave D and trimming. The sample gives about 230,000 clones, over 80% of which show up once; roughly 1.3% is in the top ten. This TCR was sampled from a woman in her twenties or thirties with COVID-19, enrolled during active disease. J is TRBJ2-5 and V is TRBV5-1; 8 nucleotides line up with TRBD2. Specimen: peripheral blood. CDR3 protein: CASSLVAGGGETQYF. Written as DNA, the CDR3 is TGCGCCAGCAGCTTGGTGGCGGGGGGTGGAGAGACCCAGTACTTC.